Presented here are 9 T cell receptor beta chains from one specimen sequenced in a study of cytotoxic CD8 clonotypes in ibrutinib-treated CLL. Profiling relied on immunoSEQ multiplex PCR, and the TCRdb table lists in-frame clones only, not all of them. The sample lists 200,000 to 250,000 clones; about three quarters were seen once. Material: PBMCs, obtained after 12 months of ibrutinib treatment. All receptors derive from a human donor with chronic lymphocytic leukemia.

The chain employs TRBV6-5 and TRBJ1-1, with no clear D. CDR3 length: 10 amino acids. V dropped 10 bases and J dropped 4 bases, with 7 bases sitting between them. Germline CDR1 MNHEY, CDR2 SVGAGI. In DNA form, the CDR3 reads TGTGCCATTGGGAGCACTGAAGCTTTCTTT. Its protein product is CAIGSTEAFF.

Written as DNA, the CDR3 is TGTGCCACCCTGAACATTGGGGGCAGTCACTACGAGCAGTACTTC. Translation: CATLNIGGSHYEQYF. The genes are TRBV6-1 and TRBJ2-7; a weak D match, TRBD1 (6 bases). The CDR3 loop spans 15 amino acids. CDR1 is MNHNS, CDR2 SASEGT, per germline. V gave up 10 bases and J gave up 3 bases, with 22 bases separating them.

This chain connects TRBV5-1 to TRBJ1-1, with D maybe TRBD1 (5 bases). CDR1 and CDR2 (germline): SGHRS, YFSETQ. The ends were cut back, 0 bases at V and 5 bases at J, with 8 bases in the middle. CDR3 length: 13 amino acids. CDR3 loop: CASSLGSGTEAFF. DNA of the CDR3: TGCGCCAGCAGCTTGGGGTCAGGGACTGAAGCTTTCTTT.

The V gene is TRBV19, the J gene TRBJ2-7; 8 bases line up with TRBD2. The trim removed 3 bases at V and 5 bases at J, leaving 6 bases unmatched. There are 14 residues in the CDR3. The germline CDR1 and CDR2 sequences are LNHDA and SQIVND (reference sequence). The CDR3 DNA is TGTGCCAGTAGTATTAGCGGGACCCAAGACGAGCAGTACTTC. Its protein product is CASSISGTQDEQYF.

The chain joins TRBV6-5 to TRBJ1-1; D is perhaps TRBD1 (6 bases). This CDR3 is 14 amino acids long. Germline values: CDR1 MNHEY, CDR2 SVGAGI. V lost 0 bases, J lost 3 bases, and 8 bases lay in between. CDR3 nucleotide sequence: TGTGCCAGCAGTTACTCCGGGACACACACTGAAGCTTTCTTT. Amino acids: CASSYSGTHTEAFF.

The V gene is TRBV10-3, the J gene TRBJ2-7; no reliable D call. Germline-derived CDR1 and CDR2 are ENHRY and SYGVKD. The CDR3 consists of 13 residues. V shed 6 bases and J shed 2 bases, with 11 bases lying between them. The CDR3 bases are TGTGCCATCAGGGACGGCCGGACCTACGAGCAGTACTTC. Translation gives CAIRDGRTYEQYF.

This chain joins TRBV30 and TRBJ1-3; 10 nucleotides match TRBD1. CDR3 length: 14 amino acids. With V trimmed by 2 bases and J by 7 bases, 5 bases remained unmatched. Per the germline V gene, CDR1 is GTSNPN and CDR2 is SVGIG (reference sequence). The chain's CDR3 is CAWSPRDRGNTIYF. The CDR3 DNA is TGTGCCTGGAGTCCCCGGGACAGGGGTAACACCATATATTTT.

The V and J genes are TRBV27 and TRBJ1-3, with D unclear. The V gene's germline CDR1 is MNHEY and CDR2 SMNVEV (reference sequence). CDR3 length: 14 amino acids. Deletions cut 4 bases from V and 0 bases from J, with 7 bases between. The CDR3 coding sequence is TGTGCCAGCAGTTCCCCCTCCTCTGGAAACACCATATATTTT. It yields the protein CASSSPSSGNTIYF.

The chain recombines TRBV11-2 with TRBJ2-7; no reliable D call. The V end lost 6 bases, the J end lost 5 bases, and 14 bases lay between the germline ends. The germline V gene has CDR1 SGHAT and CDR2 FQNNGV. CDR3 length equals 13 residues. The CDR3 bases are TGTGCCAGCAGGAATAGCTGGGTCGACGAGCAGTACTTC. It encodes CASRNSWVDEQYF.